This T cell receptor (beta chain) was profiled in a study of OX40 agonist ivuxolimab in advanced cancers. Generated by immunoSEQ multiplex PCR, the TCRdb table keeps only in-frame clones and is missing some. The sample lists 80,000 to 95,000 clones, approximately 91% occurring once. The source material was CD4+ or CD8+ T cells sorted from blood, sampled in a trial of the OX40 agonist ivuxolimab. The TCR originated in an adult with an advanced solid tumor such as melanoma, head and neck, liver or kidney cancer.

The CDR3 DNA is TGTGCCAGCAGCGAGCCGGGCGGGACAGGGACAAGCTCCTATAATTCACCCCTCCACTTT. It specifies CASSEPGGTGTSSYNSPLHF. The rearrangement joins TRBV28 to TRBJ1-6; the match to TRBD1 covers 9 bases. The CDR3 covers 20 residues. Germline lookup yields CDR1 MDHEN and CDR2 SYDVKM. After removal of 6 bases from V and 0 bases from J, the junction contained 15 bases not matched to a gene.